The rows below give T cell receptor beta chains drawn from one sample of a study of T cell responses to AZD1222 COVID-19 vaccine. TCRdb's table, derived via immunoSEQ multiplex PCR, lists solely in-frame clones and lacks some. This table has roughly 190,000 clones, around 90% appearing once. Material: peripheral blood, obtained 28 days after the second dose of the MenACWY control vaccine. These receptors were obtained from an adult who received the MenACWY meningococcal vaccine as a control. The conserved cysteine and the conserved F or W are not part of the CDR3 here. Clone sizes are given selectively: once, few, many, or a class where the clone is expanded.

J,V,size,CDR3
TRBJ2-3,TRBV9,NA,ASSVEGTSGSQDTQY
TRBJ1-5,TRBV19,NA,ASSINRGNQPQH
TRBJ1-2,TRBV14,NA,ASSQVRGDGYT
TRBJ1-1,TRBV30,NA,AWSRQGATEAF
TRBJ2-2,TRBV6-2/TRBV6-3,NA,ASSGVGTSLTGELF
TRBJ2-7,TRBV30,NA,AWSVLSGSEQY
TRBJ2-1,TRBV6-5,NA,ASSTVPFSYNEQF
TRBJ2-3,TRBV4-3,NA,ASSLLVGDTQY
TRBJ1-1,TRBV19,once,ASNDRVGTEAF
TRBJ2-7,TRBV6-2/TRBV6-3,NA,ASSWVIFYEQY
TRBJ2-2,TRBV6-1,NA,ASSEDGTDTGELF
TRBJ1-1,TRBV29-1,NA,SVASEPEAF
TRBJ2-7,TRBV11-2,NA,ASSEVFGYSYEQY
TRBJ2-7,TRBV2,NA,ASSRDRASEQY
TRBJ1-2,TRBV5-6,NA,ASSLRGIYGYT
TRBJ1-1,TRBV30,NA,AWTGPYTEAF
TRBJ2-1,TRBV24-1,NA,ATSEGLTGYNEQF
TRBJ2-5,TRBV15,NA,ATSRGQGGLETQY